This TCR beta chain was identified during a study of OX40 agonist ivuxolimab in advanced cancers. Study overall: The treatment was a fully human IgG2 OX40 agonist, ivuxolimab. At 0.01 to 10 mg/kg, ivuxolimab was administered intravenously to patients every 2 weeks.

V gave up 6 bases and J gave up 2 bases, with 16 bases separating them. This CDR3 is 15 amino acids long. The germline gives CDR1 MNHEY, CDR2 SMNVEV (reference sequence). Study conclusions and caveats: More expanded clones were found, on average, in CD8+ than in CD4+ T cells. CD4+ and CD8+ blood T cells expanded clonally by week 6 at 0.1 to 3.0 mg/kg.

Notes on this clone: The antigen is unknown.

Data came from immunoSEQ multiplex PCR; TCRdb stores just in-frame clones and leaves some out. The sample yields 70,000 to 75,000 clones, 92% seen once. The chain carries TRBV27 and TRBJ1-2; weak D call: TRBD1 (6 bases). The origin of this receptor is an adult with an advanced solid tumor such as melanoma, head and neck, liver or kidney cancer. This sample comprised CD4+ or CD8+ T cells sorted from blood, obtained in a trial of the OX40 agonist ivuxolimab. The CDR3 sequence is CASSRDGQRNYGYTF. Here the CDR3 DNA reads TGTGCCAGCAGCCGGGACGGACAGAGGAACTATGGCTACACCTTC.